This T cell receptor (beta chain) was retrieved from a study of OX40 agonist ivuxolimab in advanced cancers. The junction had 6 bases not matched to a gene; V was cut back by 7 bases and J by 7 bases. From germline, CDR1 is SQVTM and CDR2 ANQGSEA. The CDR3 runs 11 residues. Sequenced by immunoSEQ multiplex PCR; TCRdb stores in-frame clones only, minus some. Here the sample spans about 53,000 clones, approximately 91% being singletons. This TCR came from an adult with an advanced solid tumor such as melanoma, head and neck, liver or kidney cancer. V is TRBV29-1 and J is TRBJ1-2; 7 bases fit TRBD1. The sample was CD4+ or CD8+ T cells sorted from blood, taken in a trial of the OX40 agonist ivuxolimab. In DNA form, the CDR3 reads TGCAGCGCACCGACAGGGCCTGGCTACACCTTC. This encodes CSAPTGPGYTF.